The source of this TCR beta chain is a study of T cell changes during pregnancy in multiple sclerosis. V dropped 5 bases and J dropped 2 bases, with 15 bases sitting between them. The CDR3 consists of 14 residues. Per germline, CDR1 GTSNPN and CDR2 SVGIG (reference sequence). This clone has only one observation. TCRdb keeps only in-frame clones here, not all; method: immunoSEQ multiplex PCR. The sample lists under 55,000 clones, roughly 91% seen once, with around 0.6% in the top ten. This chain links TRBV30 with TRBJ1-2; D not resolved. The sequencing here drew on CD4+ T cells from peripheral blood mononuclear cells, taken after pregnancy. The clonotype originates from a female donor in good health, enrolled as a control in a pregnancy study. CDR3 nucleotide sequence: TGTGCCTGGGCCCCCGGTGGGAGGAACTATGGCTACACCTTC. The encoded protein is CAWAPGGRNYGYTF.